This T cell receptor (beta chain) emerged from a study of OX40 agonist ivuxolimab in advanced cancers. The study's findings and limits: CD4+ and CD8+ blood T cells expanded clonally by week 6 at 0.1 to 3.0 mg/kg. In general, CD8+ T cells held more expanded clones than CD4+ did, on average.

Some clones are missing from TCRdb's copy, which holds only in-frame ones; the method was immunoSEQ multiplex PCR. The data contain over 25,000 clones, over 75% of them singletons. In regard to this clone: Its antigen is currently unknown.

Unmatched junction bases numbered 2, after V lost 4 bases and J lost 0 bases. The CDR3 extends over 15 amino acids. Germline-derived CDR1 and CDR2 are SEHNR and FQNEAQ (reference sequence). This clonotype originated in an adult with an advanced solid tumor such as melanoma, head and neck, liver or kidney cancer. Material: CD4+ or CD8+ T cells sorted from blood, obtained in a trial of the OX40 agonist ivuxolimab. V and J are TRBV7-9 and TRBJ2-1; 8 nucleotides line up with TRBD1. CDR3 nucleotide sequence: TGTGCCAGCAGCTCTACAGGGGGCTCCTACAATGAGCAGTTCTTC. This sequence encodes CASSSTGGSYNEQFF.